The T cell receptor (beta chain) described here comes from a study of regulatory T cells in long-lasting Graves disease. Time point meaning: newly diagnosed GD, antithyroid drugs for less than 3 months. TCR sequences were obtained from RNA taken from PBMCs. Germline CDR1 SGHRS, CDR2 YFSETQ. This CDR3 region has 17 residues. Trimming took 0 bases from V and 5 from J; bases not matched to a gene: 8. Investigators prepared the TCR beta libraries by applying iRepertoire HTBI primers and Arm-PCR of CDR3 regions. TCRdb itself ran the multiplex PCR reads through MiXCR, one entry per CDR3 protein. The sample has roughly 500,000 distinct CDR3 sequences; 12% to 15% are singletons. Worth noting for this clonotype: A read error may be the cause here, since a much bigger clone is one base away.

This sample also appeared in a second study, on T cells in Graves' hyperthyroidism and ophthalmopathy.

V is TRBV5-1 and J is TRBJ2-1, with 10 nucleotides matching TRBD2. The sequenced sample was peripheral blood mononuclear cells (PBMCs), obtained at new diagnosis, from a patient treated with antithyroid drugs. This receptor was identified in a woman between 45 and 65 years old with Graves disease. The CDR3 region has the DNA TGCGCCAGCAGCTTGGCTATTGGACTAGCGGAGAACAATGAGCAGTTCTTC. This codes for CASSLAIGLAENNEQFF.